Below, 13 T cell receptor beta chains from the same sample are listed, as sequenced in a study of Ad26.COV2.S vaccination and SARS-CoV-2 variants. The treatment: 19 received Ad26.COV2.S at low or high dose, single or two shots; several received placebo; per-sample allocation not given. Specimens were obtained on day 63 following the first vaccine or placebo injection. Produced via immunoSEQ multiplex PCR; TCRdb's table is partial and in-frame only. Counted here are hundreds of thousands of clones, around 86% occurring once; the ten biggest clones make up about 3.4%. Specimen: peripheral blood, collected in a trial of Ad26.COV2.S vaccine versus placebo. All receptors come from a person aged 18-60 years who received the Ad26.COV2.S COVID-19 vaccine or a placebo.

The chain couples TRBV23-1 to TRBJ2-4; a possible D gene is TRBD1 (5 bases). TRBV23-1 is an open reading frame, and its role is uncertain. The CDR3 runs to 13 residues. V was clipped by 3 bases and J by 4 bases, with 7 bases between them. CDR3 sequence: CASSHRQKNIQYF. DNA for the CDR3: TGCGCCAGCAGTCATAGACAGAAAAACATTCAGTACTTC.

This chain uses TRBV2 with TRBJ2-7, with a weak D call TRBD1 (6 bases). The length of the CDR3 is 13 residues. V lost 4 bases and J 0 bases, leaving 7 bases between the germline ends. In germline, CDR1 is SNHLY, CDR2 FYNNEI. Written as DNA, the CDR3 is TGTGCCAGCAGTGTGGACAGCTCCTACGAGCAGTACTTC. Residues: CASSVDSSYEQYF.

The chain links TRBV2 to TRBJ2-2, with D unclear. The CDR3 runs to 14 residues. CDR1 SNHLY and CDR2 FYNNEI come from the germline V gene. V was clipped by 4 bases and J by 1 base, with 7 bases between them. Here the CDR3 DNA reads TGTGCCAGCAGTGCGAAATTGAACACCGGGGAGCTGTTTTTT. As protein: CASSAKLNTGELFF.

This chain uses TRBV19 with TRBJ1-1; D unclear. The germline gives CDR1 LNHDA, CDR2 SQIVND (reference sequence). V shed 4 bases and J shed 0 bases, with 18 bases lying between them. CDR3 size: 17 residues. The CDR3 region has the DNA TGTGCCAGTAGTACCCCCAACGAGGGCTGGATGAACACTGAAGCTTTCTTT. Translating it yields CASSTPNEGWMNTEAFF.

The chain is built from TRBV4-1 and TRBJ1-4; 11 positions match TRBD1. The germline gives CDR1 MGHRA, CDR2 YSYEKL. The V segment lost 0 bases and the J segment 9 bases; nucleotides outside the gene matches: 6. This CDR3 region has 16 residues. CDR3: CASSQDGTGGNQKLFF. The DNA of the CDR3 is TGCGCCAGCAGCCAAGATGGGACAGGGGGGAACCAAAAACTGTTTTTT.

The chain combines TRBV2 with TRBJ1-1; D possibly corresponds to TRBD1 (6 bases). This CDR3 has 13 residues. CDR1 and CDR2 from the germline V gene are SNHLY and FYNNEI. V lost 7 bases, J lost 3 bases, and 12 bases lay in between. This CDR3 reads CASTRGGDTEAFF. In DNA, the CDR3 is TGTGCCAGCACCAGAGGGGGGGACACTGAAGCTTTCTTT. The full variable domain, completed using reference TRBV2 and TRBJ1-1, is EPEVTQTPSHQVTQMGQEVILRCVPISNHLYFYWYRQILGQKVEFLVSFYNNEISEKSEIFDDQFSVERPDGSNFTLKIRSTKLEDSAMYFCASTRGGDTEAFFGQGTRLTVV.

This chain links TRBV7-3 with TRBJ1-6, with D tentatively TRBD1 (6 bases). This CDR3 contains 15 residues. The germline gives CDR1 SGHTA, CDR2 FQGTGA. V was trimmed by 4 bases and J by 9 bases, leaving 16 bases between them. CDR3 in DNA: TGTGCCAGCAGCTCCGGACAGAGACCTACTTCACCCCTCCACTTT. Its protein product is CASSSGQRPTSPLHF.

The chain has TRBV29-1 and TRBJ2-5; the D is unclear. The CDR3 covers 13 residues. Trimming left V 3 bases short and J 4 bases short, with 12 bases between. CDR1 and CDR2 from the germline V gene are SQVTM and ANQGSEA. The CDR3 spells CSVDIRVGETQYF. Here the CDR3 DNA reads TGCAGCGTTGATATCCGAGTTGGAGAGACCCAGTACTTC.

The gene calls are TRBV7-9 and TRBJ1-1; 11 positions match TRBD1. In germline, CDR1 is SEHNR, CDR2 FQNEAQ (reference sequence). The CDR3 is made up of 17 amino acids. V lost 5 bases to trimming and J lost 4 bases; unmatched junction nucleotides: 12. This chain's CDR3 is CASSLPGQGAFPTEAFF. The CDR3 DNA follows: TGTGCCAGCAGCCTCCCTGGACAGGGGGCATTCCCCACTGAAGCTTTCTTT.

In the case of this clone: Other nucleotide sequences from this sample produce the same CDR3. The rearrangement links TRBV5-1 to TRBJ1-5; the D is unclear. The V gene lost 0 bases and the J gene lost 4 bases, with 5 bases spanning the gap. From germline, CDR1 is SGHRS and CDR2 YFSETQ. The CDR3 sequence is 13 residues long. In DNA form, the CDR3 reads TGCGCCAGCAGCTTGGACCCTAATCAGCCCCAGCATTTT. Protein: CASSLDPNQPQHF.

This chain connects TRBV27 to TRBJ1-1; D perhaps matches TRBD1 (6 bases). V lost 3 bases and J 1 base, leaving 15 bases between the germline ends. The V gene's germline CDR1 is MNHEY and CDR2 SMNVEV (reference sequence). The length of the CDR3 is 16 residues. CDR3 amino acids: CASSLAIGQPNTEAFF. CDR3 nucleotide sequence: TGTGCCAGCAGTTTGGCCATCGGACAGCCGAACACTGAAGCTTTCTTT.

This chain connects TRBV7-2 to TRBJ2-5; 12 bases are shared with TRBD2. J was trimmed by 0 bases and V by 6 bases; bases with no gene match: 2. Germline CDR1 and CDR2: SGHTA and FQGNSA. The CDR3 extends over 15 amino acids. CDR3 amino acids: CASSRTSGDQETQYF. CDR3 DNA: TGTGCCAGCAGTCGGACTAGCGGGGACCAAGAGACCCAGTACTTC.

The chain employs TRBV9 and TRBJ1-2, with unresolved D. V shed 5 bases and J shed 1 base, with 18 bases lying between them. The CDR3 covers 16 residues. CDR1 is SGDLS, CDR2 YYNGEE, per germline. This CDR3 is CASSDHYSGLNYGYTF. The DNA for the CDR3 is TGTGCCAGCAGTGACCATTATTCCGGTCTTAACTATGGCTACACCTTC.